The 25 T cell receptor beta chains reported below all come from one sample, sequenced in a study of blood T cell repertoires in COVID-19. TCRdb keeps only in-frame clones here, not all; method: immunoSEQ multiplex PCR. This sample has some 240,000 clones; about three quarters occur once, and the top ten carry roughly 7%. Sequencing was performed on peripheral blood. Source of these receptors: a woman aged 65 to 85 with acute or convalescent COVID-19.

The chain couples TRBV7-9 to TRBJ2-7, with D possibly being TRBD2 (5 bases). The CDR3 spans 14 residues. Looked up from germline, CDR1 is SEHNR and CDR2 is FQNEAQ (reference sequence). Trimming removed 8 bases from V and 5 bases from J, with 19 bases in between. The CDR3 is CASSGLRFENEQYF. For the CDR3, the DNA is TGTGCCAGCTCGGGGTTGCGGTTTGAAAACGAGCAGTACTTC.

The chain is built from TRBV6-2 or TRBV6-3 and TRBJ2-7; TRBD1 matches 10 bases. Germline V gene lookup returns CDR1 MNHEY and CDR2 SVGEGT. The CDR3 has 18 amino acids. Trimming at V came to 0 bases and at J to 1 base, leaving 9 bases not matched to a gene. The CDR3 reads CASSYSTWTGGRSYEQYF. CDR3 coding DNA: TGTGCCAGCAGTTACTCGACCTGGACAGGGGGGAGATCCTACGAGCAGTACTTC.

The rearrangement joins TRBV15 to TRBJ2-7; 10 bases match TRBD1. Germline loops: CDR1 LNHNV, CDR2 YYDKDF (reference sequence). J gave up 4 bases and V 2 bases, and 5 bases lay outside the gene matches. This CDR3 contains 15 residues. The CDR3 DNA is TGTGCCACCAGCAGAAGTGCGGGACAGGGGTACGAGCAGTACTTC. Its protein is CATSRSAGQGYEQYF.

The chain combines TRBV3-1 (or the pseudogene TRBV3-2) with TRBJ2-1; maybe TRBD2 (5 bases). Between the trimmed V and J ends, which lost 0 bases and 12 bases, there was a span of 15 bases. CDR3 length: 14 residues. The germline V gene has CDR1 LGHDT and CDR2 YNNKEL (reference sequence). This CDR3 is CASSQDQKLAGQFF. The CDR3 DNA is TGTGCCAGCAGCCAAGATCAAAAACTTGCGGGGCAGTTCTTC.

This chain links TRBV7-2 with TRBJ1-2; 11 bases map to TRBD1. J lost 4 bases, V lost 5 bases, and 6 bases had no gene match. Germline CDR1 and CDR2: SGHTA and FQGNSA. CDR3 size: 15 residues. CDR3: CASSQPGTGGYGYTF. CDR3 in DNA: TGTGCCAGCAGCCAGCCCGGGACAGGGGGCTATGGCTACACCTTC. Full variable domain (missing parts from reference TRBV7-2 and TRBJ1-2): GAGVSQSPSNKVTEKGKDVELRCDPISGHTALYWYRQSLGQGLEFLIYFQGNSAPDKSGLPSDRFSAERTGGSVSTLTIQRTQQEDSAVYLCASSQPGTGGYGYTFGSGTRLTVV.

The chain couples TRBV12-3 or TRBV12-4 to TRBJ2-4, with D unclear. CDR3 length equals 13 residues. V was clipped by 2 bases and J by 9 bases, with 11 bases between them. CDR3 coding DNA: TGTGCCAGCAGTTTAACCGCTCTAACCATTCAGTACTTC. This encodes CASSLTALTIQYF.

In this sample, this clone turned up a few times. The rearrangement uses TRBV11-2 and TRBJ1-4, with 11 bases fitting TRBD1. Trimming took 1 base from V and 8 from J; bases not matched to a gene: 6. The CDR3 covers 16 residues. Germline assignment: CDR1 SGHAT and CDR2 FQNNGV. The CDR3 protein is CASSLGTGGAEEKLFF. As DNA, the CDR3 is TGTGCCAGCAGCTTAGGGACAGGGGGCGCCGAGGAAAAACTGTTTTTT. Looking up the rest from reference TRBV11-2 and TRBJ1-4 gives the full variable domain: EAGVAQSPRYKIIEKRQSVAFWCNPISGHATLYWYQQILGQGPKLLIQFQNNGVVDDSQLPKDRFSAERLKGVDSTLKIQPAKLEDSAVYLCASSLGTGGAEEKLFFGSGTQLSVL.

V is TRBV30 and J is TRBJ1-1, with D uncertain. This CDR3 is built from 15 residues. With 7 bases removed from V and 2 bases from J, the gap between germline ends came to 20 bases. Germline CDR1 is GTSNPN and CDR2 is SVGIG (reference sequence). In DNA, the CDR3 is TGTGCCTCGGCTGGGAGAAGAACCCTAAACACTGAAGCTTTCTTT. Its translation: CASAGRRTLNTEAFF.

The genes are TRBV7-9 and TRBJ2-5, with 7 bases aligning to TRBD2. Germline V gene lookup returns CDR1 SEHNR and CDR2 FQNEAQ (reference sequence). The CDR3 sequence is 14 residues long. V lost 5 bases, J lost 5 bases, and 8 bases stayed unmatched. DNA for the CDR3: TGTGCCAGCAGCCGGAGCGGGGAATGGGAGACCCAGTACTTC. This sequence encodes CASSRSGEWETQYF.

The rearrangement links TRBV5-6 to TRBJ2-7; 10 nucleotides agree with TRBD2. The junction had 5 bases not matched to a gene; V was cut back by 4 bases and J by 7 bases. The CDR3 length is 13 residues. CDR1 is SGHDT, CDR2 YYEEEE, per germline. This CDR3 reads CASSPGLAREQYF. The DNA for the CDR3 is TGTGCCAGCAGCCCGGGACTAGCGAGGGAGCAGTACTTC.

This chain joins TRBV11-2 and TRBJ2-1; the D is unclear. Trimming cost V 5 bases and J 6 bases, with 11 bases left between them. The germline CDR1 and CDR2 sequences are SGHAT and FQNNGV. CDR3 length equals 13 residues. The CDR3 sequence: CASSQSLGNEQFF. The DNA of the CDR3 is TGTGCCAGCAGCCAAAGCCTCGGCAATGAGCAGTTCTTC.

V usage is TRBV24-1 and J usage is TRBJ2-3; 11 bases are a match to TRBD1. From germline, CDR1 is KGHDR and CDR2 SFDVKD. The CDR3 is 15 amino acids. J lost 4 bases, V lost 8 bases, and 7 bases had no gene match. CDR3 sequence reads: CATKGGTGGSDTQYF. CDR3 nucleotide sequence: TGTGCCACCAAAGGGGGGACAGGGGGGTCAGATACGCAGTATTTT.

This clone was recorded a few times. This sequence joins TRBV5-8 and TRBJ1-4; weak D call: TRBD1 (5 bases). The CDR3 has 16 residues. Trimming pared 0 bases from V and 7 bases from J, leaving 16 bases between. From germline, CDR1 is SGHTS and CDR2 YDEGEE. Here the CDR3 DNA reads TGTGCCAGCAGCTTGGTGGACACAGGTTTTGGTGAAAAACTGTTTTTT. It translates to CASSLVDTGFGEKLFF.

In its sample, this clone was seen a few times. This sequence joins TRBV30 and TRBJ1-2; 9 bases map to TRBD1. V lost 2 bases, J lost 7 bases, and 8 bases stayed unmatched. Germline V gene sequence: CDR1 GTSNPN, CDR2 SVGIG (reference sequence). The CDR3 runs 14 residues. The CDR3 protein is CAWSSWTGVGGYTF. For the CDR3, the DNA is TGTGCCTGGAGTTCCTGGACAGGGGTAGGTGGCTACACCTTC.

This clone came up a few times. The J gene is TRBJ1-2, the V gene TRBV7-2, with D hard to call. Trimming cost V 1 base and J 0 bases, with 12 bases left between them. This CDR3 spans 16 amino acids. Germline lookup yields CDR1 SGHTA and CDR2 FQGNSA. This CDR3 is CASSLESRYPNYGYTF. Written as DNA, the CDR3 is TGTGCCAGCAGCTTAGAAAGCCGATACCCTAACTATGGCTACACCTTC.

This chain joins TRBV5-1 and TRBJ1-2, with 8 bases aligning to TRBD1. The germline CDR1 and CDR2 sequences are SGHRS and YFSETQ. J gave up 7 bases and V 1 base, and 6 bases lay outside the gene matches. The CDR3 is 14 residues long. The chain's CDR3 is CASSLTAGGGGYTF. As DNA, the CDR3 is TGCGCCAGCAGCTTGACCGCAGGGGGCGGTGGCTACACCTTC.

This rearrangement joins TRBV2 to TRBJ2-5; TRBD2 is a possible D gene (7 bases). Trimming took 4 bases from V and 4 from J, leaving 16 bases between them. The CDR3 extends over 15 amino acids. Germline assignment: CDR1 SNHLY and CDR2 FYNNEI. CDR3 residues: CASSGAAGAGETQYF. In nucleotides, the CDR3 is TGTGCCAGCAGTGGTGCGGCGGGGGCGGGAGAGACCCAGTACTTC. The variable domain in full, with the rest retrieved from reference TRBV2 and TRBJ2-5, is EPEVTQTPSHQVTQMGQEVILRCVPISNHLYFYWYRQILGQKVEFLVSFYNNEISEKSEIFDDQFSVERPDGSNFTLKIRSTKLEDSAMYFCASSGAAGAGETQYFGPGTRLLVL.

The chain links TRBV5-1 to TRBJ2-7; 10 bases map to TRBD1. This CDR3 is 17 amino acids long. Germline values: CDR1 SGHRS, CDR2 YFSETQ. J gave up 3 bases and V 4 bases, and 13 bases lay outside the gene matches. The CDR3 loop reads CASSLDPPGQGNYEQYF. CDR3 nucleotide sequence: TGCGCCAGCAGCCTTGATCCTCCGGGACAGGGGAACTACGAGCAGTACTTC.

This clone has only a few counts. This sequence joins TRBV18 and TRBJ2-7; a possible D gene is TRBD1 (5 bases). Trimming removed 2 bases at V and 5 bases at J, with 19 bases between. The CDR3 is 16 residues long. Germline V gene sequence: CDR1 KGHSH, CDR2 LQKENI. CDR3 region: CASSPGQAGLRDEQYF. The CDR3 DNA reads as TGTGCCAGCTCACCAGGGCAGGCAGGGCTTCGGGACGAGCAGTACTTC.

The chain couples TRBV6-2 or TRBV6-3 to TRBJ2-3; perhaps TRBD1 as D (5 bases). The CDR3 has 15 residues. Germline CDR1 reads MNHEY; CDR2 reads SVGEGT. V was clipped by 2 bases and J by 3 bases, with 12 bases between them. The CDR3 region has the DNA TGTGCCAGCAGTTACGGGCAGGGTAAGACAGATACGCAGTATTTT. It is translated as CASSYGQGKTDTQYF.

The J gene is TRBJ2-1, the V gene TRBV5-1, with 10 bases that match TRBD2. Losses at the gene ends were 5 bases for V and 4 bases for J; bases not matched to a gene: 9. This CDR3 is built from 16 residues. Germline values: CDR1 SGHRS, CDR2 YFSETQ. The CDR3 region has the DNA TGCGCCAGCAGTAAAGATTCACTAGCGGGGTACAATGAGCAGTTCTTC. Residues: CASSKDSLAGYNEQFF.

The chain uses TRBV2 and TRBJ2-5; tentatively, D is TRBD1 (5 bases). Between the trimmed V and J ends, which lost 3 bases and 3 bases, there was a span of 8 bases. The CDR3 loop spans 13 amino acids. Germline V gives CDR1 SNHLY, CDR2 FYNNEI. The CDR3 sequence is CASSDRTKETQYF. As DNA, the CDR3 is TGTGCCAGCAGTGATAGGACAAAAGAGACCCAGTACTTC.

This clone was observed a handful of times. This chain joins TRBV30 and TRBJ1-5, with D possibly matching TRBD1 (5 bases). Trimming removed 1 base from V and 7 bases from J, with 8 bases in between. The CDR3 has 12 residues. CDR1 is GTSNPN and CDR2 is SVGIG in the germline V gene (reference sequence). CDR3 residues: CAWSEGSQPQHF. The DNA for the CDR3 is TGTGCCTGGAGTGAGGGGTCCCAGCCCCAGCATTTT.

The chain is built from TRBV9 and TRBJ2-2; 8 bases fit TRBD2. The CDR3 is made up of 14 amino acids. Germline V gene lookup returns CDR1 SGDLS and CDR2 YYNGEE. Trimming took 1 base from V and 6 from J; bases not matched to a gene: 2. For the CDR3, the DNA is TGTGCCAGCAGCGTACGGGGGGGCCCCGGGGAGCTGTTTTTT. It codes for CASSVRGGPGELFF.

This rearrangement joins TRBV27 to TRBJ1-5, with 8 positions matching TRBD1. Per germline, CDR1 MNHEY and CDR2 SMNVEV (reference sequence). There are 16 residues in the CDR3. The V segment lost 6 bases and the J segment 6 bases; nucleotides outside the gene matches: 13. This chain's CDR3 is CASSSSSGGAGQPQHF. CDR3 nucleotide sequence: TGTGCCAGCAGCTCTTCCTCAGGGGGCGCGGGTCAGCCCCAGCATTTT.